These 26 T cell receptor beta chains came from one sample sequenced in a study of graft-versus-host responses after intestinal transplantation. The researchers put roughly 200,000 CFSE-labeled responder cells into plates with roughly 200,000 irradiated, violet-dye-labeled stimulator cells. Some clones are missing from TCRdb's copy, which holds only in-frame ones; the method was immunoSEQ multiplex PCR. The data show 23,000 or so clones, 33% seen once. Sequenced here: alloreactive CD8+ T cells from a mixed lymphocyte reaction culture, sampled before intestinal transplant. Indicated subset: CFSE-low proliferating T cells sorted from approximately 6-day pre-transplant mixed lymphocyte reaction (GvH or HvG direction). The source of these receptors is a human patient who received an intestinal transplant.

This clone is categorized as medium-sized. The chain joins TRBV4-1 to TRBJ2-7, with D unresolved. The CDR3 contains 13 residues. Germline V gene lookup returns CDR1 MGHRA and CDR2 YSYEKL. V gave up 3 bases and J gave up 4 bases, with 10 bases separating them. The CDR3 region has the DNA TGCGCCAGCAGCCAGCAGGTGGGATACGAGCAGTACTTC. It specifies CASSQQVGYEQYF.

The rearrangement joins TRBV6-5 to TRBJ1-2, with D maybe TRBD1 (6 bases). With 5 bases removed from V and 6 bases from J, the gap between germline ends came to 16 bases. This CDR3 spans 14 amino acids. The germline CDR1 and CDR2 sequences are MNHEY and SVGAGI. The CDR3 loop is CASSEGGGVHGYTF. The CDR3 DNA reads TGTGCCAGCAGTGAAGGGGGAGGGGTCCATGGCTACACCTTC.

The chain combines TRBV6-5 with TRBJ1-4; 9 nucleotides match TRBD1. V gave up 11 bases and J gave up 9 bases; unmatched junction bases: 10. Germline loops: CDR1 MNHEY, CDR2 SVGAGI. The CDR3 has 13 amino acids. CDR3 coding DNA: TGTGCCTGGGGGCCGGGACAGGGTAAAAAACTGTTTTTT. This codes for CAWGPGQGKKLFF.

This clone has more than one count but fewer than ten. The chain combines TRBV6-5 with TRBJ2-5, with D uncertain. Germline values: CDR1 MNHEY, CDR2 SVGAGI. The V gene lost 7 bases and the J gene lost 5 bases, with 8 bases spanning the gap. The CDR3 totals 11 residues. In DNA, the CDR3 is TGTGCCAGCAAAATCATGGAGACCCAGTACTTC. Its protein product is CASKIMETQYF.

This clone came up a few times. This chain joins TRBV19 and TRBJ1-1; no firm D call. The V end was cut by 3 bases, the J end by 1 base, with 9 bases between. CDR3 length: 14 amino acids. CDR1 is LNHDA and CDR2 is SQIVND in the germline V gene (reference sequence). DNA for the CDR3: TGTGCCAGTAGTATTTCCTTGGGGAACACTGAAGCTTTCTTT. Translating gives CASSISLGNTEAFF.

By share, this clone ranks as medium-sized. Its ends do not fully match the called genes, so a read error is possible. V usage is TRBV4-1 and J usage is TRBJ2-1, with D uncertain. CDR3 length: 14 amino acids. Germline V gene lookup returns CDR1 MGHRA and CDR2 YSYEKL. DNA for the CDR3: TGCGCCAGCAGCGAAGAAGGGCAAGAGTTTGAGCAGTTCTTC. This gives the protein CASSEEGQEFEQFF.

The V and J genes are TRBV27 and TRBJ2-1, with D perhaps TRBD1 (5 bases). This CDR3 is built from 14 residues. The V gene's germline CDR1 is MNHEY and CDR2 SMNVEV (reference sequence). The germline V and J ends were trimmed by 4 bases and 1 base, with 8 bases remaining between them. The CDR3 DNA reads TGTGCCAGCAGTTCAGGGTCGTCCTACAATGAGCAGTTCTTC. Its translation is CASSSGSSYNEQFF.

Note on this clone: One end of the junction fails to match germline, which may point to a read error. The chain carries TRBV5-5 and TRBJ2-1; D gene uncertain. Germline lookup yields CDR1 SGHKS and CDR2 YYEKEE (reference sequence). The CDR3 is made up of 13 amino acids. CDR3 protein: CASSFLWTLNTVF. The DNA of the CDR3 is TGTGCCAGCAGCTTTCTCTGGACCCTAAACACGGTCTTC.

This chain connects TRBV9 to TRBJ1-5; possible D gene TRBD1, 5 bases. There are 15 residues in the CDR3. Germline V gene sequence: CDR1 SGDLS, CDR2 YYNGEE. Trimming shortened V by 0 bases and J by 6 bases, and 13 bases separated the two germline ends. CDR3 nucleotide sequence: TGTGCCAGCAGCGTAGTAGGCCAGGGTGGTCAGCCCCAGCATTTT. Amino acids: CASSVVGQGGQPQHF.

The rearrangement links TRBV5-4 to TRBJ2-3, with D perhaps given as TRBD1 or TRBD2 (6 bases each). CDR1 SGHNT and CDR2 YYREEE come from the germline V gene (reference sequence). The CDR3 consists of 15 residues. CDR3 sequence (DNA): TGTGCGGCCGACTCTGGAGGGGGTGGGACAGATACGCAGTATTTT. This gives the protein CAADSGGGGTDTQYF.

The chain joins TRBV9 to TRBJ2-2, with D hard to call. CDR1 is SGDLS and CDR2 is YYNGEE in the germline V gene. The V end was cut by 0 bases, the J end by 1 base, with 10 bases between. The CDR3 spans 16 residues. The CDR3 is CASSVVAAQNTGELFF. The CDR3 DNA reads TGTGCCAGCAGCGTAGTGGCTGCTCAGAACACCGGGGAGCTGTTTTTT.

This clone is categorized as medium-sized. V usage is TRBV28 and J usage is TRBJ2-7, with 10 bases lining up with TRBD1. CDR1 and CDR2 from the germline V gene are MDHEN and SYDVKM. The CDR3 is 14 residues long. V was clipped by 7 bases and J by 2 bases; unmatched bases: 5. CDR3 sequence reads: CASKDRGLTYEQYF. Here the CDR3 DNA reads TGTGCCAGCAAAGACAGGGGGCTGACCTACGAGCAGTACTTC.

The sample holds a few counts of this clone. J is TRBJ2-1 and V is TRBV9, with TRBD2 matching 7 bases. Germline CDR1 and CDR2: SGDLS and YYNGEE. The V segment lost 0 bases and the J segment 1 base; nucleotides outside the gene matches: 7. The length of the CDR3 is 17 residues. In DNA form, the CDR3 reads TGTGCCAGCAGCGTAGAGTGGCTAGCGGAGTCCTACAATGAGCAGTTCTTC. It encodes CASSVEWLAESYNEQFF.

This clone was picked up a small number of times. The chain links TRBV19 to TRBJ2-1; unclear D gene. Germline V CDR1 and CDR2: LNHDA, SQIVND (reference sequence). Trimming pared 1 base from V and 2 bases from J, leaving 9 bases between. CDR3 length equals 15 residues. The CDR3 bases are TGTGCCAGTAGTATAGTTGGAACTACCTACAATGAGCAGTTCTTC. Encoded protein: CASSIVGTTYNEQFF.

The V and J genes are TRBV11-2 and TRBJ2-1; 7 bases are a match to TRBD2. The trim removed 3 bases at V and 9 bases at J, leaving 17 bases unmatched. The CDR3 runs to 17 residues. Germline CDR1 reads SGHAT; CDR2 reads FQNNGV. The CDR3 sequence: CASSLDPSGNYNFEQFF. DNA of the CDR3: TGTGCCAGCAGCTTGGATCCAAGCGGGAATTACAATTTTGAGCAGTTCTTC.

V is TRBV4-1 and J is TRBJ2-7; D is ambiguous. CDR1 is MGHRA and CDR2 is YSYEKL in the germline V gene. This CDR3 spans 13 amino acids. V was shortened by 2 bases and J by 3 bases, with 8 bases between the two germline ends. CDR3 in DNA: TGCGCCAGCAGCCAACCGGGTGTCTACGAGCAGTACTTC. It translates to CASSQPGVYEQYF.

This chain joins TRBV4-1 and TRBJ2-5; 9 bases are a match to TRBD1. The DNA end lines up better with TRBJ2-7; the J call may be wrong. The CDR3 has 14 residues. Looked up from germline, CDR1 is MGHRA and CDR2 is YSYEKL. The CDR3 here is CASSTGTGPYEQYF. CDR3 DNA sequence: TGCGCCAGCAGCACCGGGACAGGGCCCTACGAGCAGTACTTC.

This clone has a handful of counts. The chain couples TRBV15 to TRBJ2-2; D remains unclear. V lost 2 bases to trimming and J lost 2 bases, with 15 bases between them. The germline CDR1 and CDR2 sequences are LNHNV and YYDKDF (reference sequence). This CDR3 spans 17 amino acids. Written as DNA, the CDR3 is TGTGCCACCAGCAGATCGCGGTGGGCAGGCAACACCGGGGAGCTGTTTTTT. Residues: CATSRSRWAGNTGELFF.

The genes are TRBV28 and TRBJ1-5; possible D gene TRBD1, 6 bases. Germline V CDR1 and CDR2: MDHEN, SYDVKM. The CDR3 consists of 15 residues. Trimming shortened V by 6 bases and J by 1 base, and 13 bases separated the two germline ends. CDR3 sequence reads: CASRHLTGSNQPQHF. The CDR3 nucleotides are TGTGCCAGCAGACACCTAACAGGGAGCAATCAGCCCCAGCATTTT.

V is TRBV5-6 and J is TRBJ1-1; D gene unclear. V lost 2 bases to trimming and J lost 5 bases, with 7 bases between them. Germline V lookup: CDR1 SGHDT, CDR2 YYEEEE. This CDR3 contains 12 residues. The CDR3 nucleotides are TGTGCCAGCAGCTTCTGGGCGACTGAAGCTTTCTTT. Its protein product is CASSFWATEAFF.

The chain carries TRBV2 and TRBJ1-2; possible D gene TRBD1, 5 bases. The germline V and J ends were trimmed by 4 bases and 4 bases, with 10 bases remaining between them. CDR1 is SNHLY, CDR2 FYNNEI, per germline. The CDR3 length is 13 residues. CDR3 loop: CASSGGEFYGYTF. The CDR3 bases are TGTGCCAGCAGTGGGGGCGAGTTCTATGGCTACACCTTC.

The chain combines TRBV6-5 with TRBJ2-3, with D perhaps TRBD2 (6 bases). The CDR3 extends over 13 amino acids. Germline V CDR1 and CDR2: MNHEY, SVGAGI. Deletions cut 5 bases from V and 4 bases from J, with 10 bases between. In DNA, the CDR3 is TGTGCCAGCAGTGAATCGGGGGCAGATACGCAGTATTTT. Translating it yields CASSESGADTQYF.

In its sample, this clone was seen a few times. CDR3 sequence (DNA): TGTGCCAGCAGCTTAGGATCAGGAGGGGGCGAGCAGTACTTC. It yields the protein CASSLGSGGGEQYF. The rearrangement joins TRBV7-2 to TRBJ2-7; the D gene could be TRBD1 or TRBD2 (6 bases each). V was shortened by 1 base and J by 6 bases, with 13 bases between the two germline ends. This CDR3 region has 14 residues. Germline V gene sequence: CDR1 SGHTA, CDR2 FQGNSA.

The table lists this clone with a few counts. The V gene is TRBV12-2, the J gene TRBJ2-7; the table names TRBD1, a call not compared with the DNA. TRBV12-2 is flagged as a pseudogene. The CDR3 loop spans 20 amino acids. CDR3 nucleotides: TGTGCAAGTCGCCCCCCGATCACACGGCGGGACAGGGTAGTGGTCTACGAGCAGTACTTC. It encodes CASRPPITRRDRVVVYEQYF.

The chain is built from TRBV13 and TRBJ2-3; 8 bases agree with TRBD1. Unmatched junction bases numbered 3, after V lost 0 bases and J lost 4 bases. The CDR3 consists of 15 residues. Germline CDR1 is PRHDT and CDR2 is FYEKMQ (reference sequence). DNA of the CDR3: TGTGCCAGCAGCTTAGGTTTACAGGGGGCAGATACGCAGTATTTT. Protein sequence: CASSLGLQGADTQYF.

The chain employs TRBV19 and TRBJ1-2; the match to TRBD1 covers 7 bases. The germline V gene encodes CDR1 LNHDA and CDR2 SQIVND (reference sequence). Germline trimming cut 3 bases from V and 4 bases from J; bases unmatched to any gene: 2. CDR3 size: 13 residues. As DNA, the CDR3 is TGTGCCAGTAGTATGGCAGGGGGCTATGGCTACACCTTC. The encoded protein is CASSMAGGYGYTF.